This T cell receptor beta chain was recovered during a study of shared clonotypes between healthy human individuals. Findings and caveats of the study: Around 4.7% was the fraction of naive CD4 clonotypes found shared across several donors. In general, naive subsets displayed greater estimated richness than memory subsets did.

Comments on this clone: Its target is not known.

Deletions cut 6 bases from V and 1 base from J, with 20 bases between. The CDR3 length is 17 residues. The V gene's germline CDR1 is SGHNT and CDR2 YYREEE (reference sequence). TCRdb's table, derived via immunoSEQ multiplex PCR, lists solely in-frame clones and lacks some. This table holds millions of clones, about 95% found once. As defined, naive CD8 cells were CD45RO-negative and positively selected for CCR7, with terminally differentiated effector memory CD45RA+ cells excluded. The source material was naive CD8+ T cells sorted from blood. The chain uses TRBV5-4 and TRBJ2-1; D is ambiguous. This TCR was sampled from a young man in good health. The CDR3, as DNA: TGTGCCAGCAAGAAGTACAATGGGCCGTTTTCCTACAATGAGCAGTTCTTC. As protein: CASKKYNGPFSYNEQFF.